This entry describes one T cell receptor (beta chain). Its target is not known. This sample was included in a study of graft-versus-host responses after intestinal transplantation. Study background: Recipients uniformly received anti-thymocyte globulin induction, followed by tacrolimus and steroids for approximately 3 years. Whole-study findings and limits: Allografts carried high graft-versus-host to host-versus-graft clonal ratios in patients having graft-donor T cell macrochimerism. The highest levels of circulating GvH clones went along with early declines in HvG clones after transplant. There were GvH clones found in recipient marrow, and some of them appeared first in ileum or blood.

Method: immunoSEQ multiplex PCR; TCRdb's copy keeps in-frame clones and lacks some. The sample records 39,000 or so clones, over 90% being singletons. This CDR3 spans 19 amino acids. The V gene lost 0 bases and the J gene lost 3 bases, with 22 bases spanning the gap. Germline lookup yields CDR1 SGDLS and CDR2 YYNGEE. The sequence derives from a human donor who was the organ donor for an intestinal transplant. Sequenced here: unstimulated CD8+ T cells sorted from spleen or lymph node cells, sampled before transplant. This chain connects TRBV9 to TRBJ2-4; D is possibly TRBD2 (7 bases). The CDR3 is CASSVDAGGPLSGKNIQYF. The CDR3 coding sequence is TGTGCCAGCAGCGTAGACGCCGGGGGGCCACTGAGCGGCAAAAACATTCAGTACTTC. The whole variable domain, filled in from reference TRBV9 and TRBJ2-4, reads DSGVTQTPKHLITATGQRVTLRCSPRSGDLSVYWYQQSLDQGLQFLIQYYNGEERAKGNILERFSAQQFPDLHSELNLSSLELGDSALYFCASSVDAGGPLSGKNIQYFGAGTRLSVL.